The T cell receptor (beta chain) under discussion was sequenced for a study of shared clonotypes between healthy human individuals. Study details: Plates per donor: three CD4 naive, three CD4 memory, two CD8 naive, one CD8 memory.

The method was immunoSEQ multiplex PCR; TCRdb's version includes in-frame clones alone and lacks a portion of them. The repertoire consists of 730,000 or so clones, with about 78% occurring once and the leading ten covering 1.5% to 2%. CDR1 is SGHRS and CDR2 is YFSETQ in the germline V gene. The CDR3 consists of 14 residues. V lost 2 bases and J lost 6, with 15 bases in between. Sequenced: memory CD4+ T cells sorted from blood. The subset denotes: CD45RA-negative fraction. The receptor was derived from a woman aged 25 to 45 in good health. The J gene is TRBJ2-7, the V gene TRBV5-1; perhaps D is TRBD1 or TRBD2 (5 bases each). The CDR3 here is CASSFSGATGEQYF. The CDR3 DNA is TGCGCCAGCAGCTTCTCCGGGGCAACAGGCGAGCAGTACTTC.